This TCR beta chain was retrieved from a study of T cell repertoires in aging, cancer and after chemotherapy. Amplification of TCR beta used genomic DNA extracted from peripheral blood. This clonotype is judged medium-sized. Antigen: not known. Notes on the study in general: Untreated cancer patients had significantly lower blood TCR diversity than age-matched healthy donors.

The length of the CDR3 is 17 residues. Germline CDR1 and CDR2: MNHNS and SASEGT. Trimming took off 6 bases at V and 3 bases at J, with 22 bases between the two ends. TRB rearrangements spanning V, D and J were amplified using mixed TRB-A/B primers. A single record per CDR3 protein comes from TCRdb applying MiXCR to the multiplex PCR reads. The sample lists about 270 distinct CDR3 sequences, about 30% occurring once. Sequenced material: blood. This rearrangement joins TRBV6-1 to TRBJ2-3; tentatively, D is TRBD2 (6 bases). The sequence derives from a human donor in good health. In DNA, the CDR3 is TGTGCCAGCAGGTATGAGCCGACGGGAGTTGGGACAGATACGCAGTATTTT. As protein: CASRYEPTGVGTDTQYF.